This TCR beta chain was obtained from a study of T cell changes during pregnancy in multiple sclerosis. Repertoires were generated with immunoSEQ multiplex PCR, while TCRdb's copy carries only in-frame clones and drops some. The table lists 60,000 or so clones, about 90% of them singletons. This receptor was identified in a female donor in good health, enrolled as a control in a pregnancy study. Sequenced material: peripheral blood, taken in the second trimester of pregnancy.

This CDR3 reads CASSDFSRSNYGYTF. For the CDR3, the DNA is TGTGCCAGCAGTGATTTCTCTCGTTCTAACTATGGCTACACCTTC. This chain uses TRBV6-1 with TRBJ1-2, with D uncertain. V was shortened by 3 bases and J by 0 bases, with 11 bases between the two germline ends. The length of the CDR3 is 15 residues. Germline assignment: CDR1 MNHNS and CDR2 SASEGT.